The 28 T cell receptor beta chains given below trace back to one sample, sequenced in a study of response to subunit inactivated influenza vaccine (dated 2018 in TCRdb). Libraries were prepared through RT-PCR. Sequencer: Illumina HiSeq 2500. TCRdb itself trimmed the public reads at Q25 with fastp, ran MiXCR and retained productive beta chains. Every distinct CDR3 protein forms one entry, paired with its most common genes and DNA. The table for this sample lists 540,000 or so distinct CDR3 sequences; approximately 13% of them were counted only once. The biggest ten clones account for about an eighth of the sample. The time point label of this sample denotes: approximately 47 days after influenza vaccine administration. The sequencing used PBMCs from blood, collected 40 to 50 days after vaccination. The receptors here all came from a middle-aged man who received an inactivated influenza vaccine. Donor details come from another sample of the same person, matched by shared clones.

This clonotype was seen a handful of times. CDR3 nucleotides: TGCGCCAGCAGCTTGTTGGGACAGGGAGGAGATACGCAGTATTTT. Translation: CASSLLGQGGDTQYF. V usage is TRBV5-1 and J usage is TRBJ2-3; TRBD1 matches 9 bases. Germline CDR1 reads SGHRS; CDR2 reads YFSETQ. The CDR3 loop spans 15 amino acids. The V and J ends lost 1 base and 5 bases, in that order; junction bases with no gene match: 5.

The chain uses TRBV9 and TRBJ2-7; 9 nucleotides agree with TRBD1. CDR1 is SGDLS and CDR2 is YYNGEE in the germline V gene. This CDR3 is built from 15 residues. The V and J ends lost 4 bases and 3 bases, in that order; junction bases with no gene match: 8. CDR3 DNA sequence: TGTGCCAGCAGCACAGACGGGACAGGGTTCTACGAGCAGTACTTC. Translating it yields CASSTDGTGFYEQYF.

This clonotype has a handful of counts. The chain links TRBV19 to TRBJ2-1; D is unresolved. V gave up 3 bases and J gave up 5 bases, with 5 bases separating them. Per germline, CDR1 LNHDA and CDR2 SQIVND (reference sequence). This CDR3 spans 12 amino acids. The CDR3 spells CASSISNNEQFF. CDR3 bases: TGTGCCAGTAGTATCTCTAACAATGAGCAGTTCTTC.

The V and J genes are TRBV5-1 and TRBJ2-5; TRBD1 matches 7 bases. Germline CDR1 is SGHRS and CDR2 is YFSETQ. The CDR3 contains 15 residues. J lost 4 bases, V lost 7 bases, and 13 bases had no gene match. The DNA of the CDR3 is TGCGCCAGCCTACGAAGGGGGCTTTTAGGAGAGACCCAGTACTTC. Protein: CASLRRGLLGETQYF.

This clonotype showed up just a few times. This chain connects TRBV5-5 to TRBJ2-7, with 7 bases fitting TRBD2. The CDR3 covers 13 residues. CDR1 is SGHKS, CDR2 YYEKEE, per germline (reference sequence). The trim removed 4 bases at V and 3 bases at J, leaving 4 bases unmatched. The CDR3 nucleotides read TGTGCCAGCAGCGCGCTAGCGGACTACGAGCAGTACTTC. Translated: CASSALADYEQYF.

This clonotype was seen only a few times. CDR3 coding DNA: TGCGCCAGCAGCTTCATAATTGGAAGCGGGAATGAGCAGTTCTTC. It yields the protein CASSFIIGSGNEQFF. The chain uses TRBV5-1 and TRBJ2-1; TRBD2 is a possible D gene (6 bases). Germline loops: CDR1 SGHRS, CDR2 YFSETQ. The ends were cut back, 2 bases at V and 7 bases at J, with 16 bases in the middle. CDR3 length: 15 amino acids.

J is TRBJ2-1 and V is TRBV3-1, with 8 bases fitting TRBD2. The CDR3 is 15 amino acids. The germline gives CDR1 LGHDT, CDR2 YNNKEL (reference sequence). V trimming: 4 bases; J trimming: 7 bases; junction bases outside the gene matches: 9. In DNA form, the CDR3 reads TGTGCCAGCAGCCTAACCCACGGGAGGGCTAATGAGCAGTTCTTC. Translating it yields CASSLTHGRANEQFF.

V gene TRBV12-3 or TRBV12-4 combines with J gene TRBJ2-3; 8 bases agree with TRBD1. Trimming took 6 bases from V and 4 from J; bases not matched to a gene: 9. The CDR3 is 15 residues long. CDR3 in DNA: TGTGCCAGCAGCCACAGGACAGGGATTCCAGATACGCAGTATTTT. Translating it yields CASSHRTGIPDTQYF.

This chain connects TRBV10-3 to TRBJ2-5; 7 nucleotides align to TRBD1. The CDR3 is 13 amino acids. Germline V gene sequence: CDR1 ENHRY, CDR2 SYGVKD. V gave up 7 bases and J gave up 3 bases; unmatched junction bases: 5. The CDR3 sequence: CAIKRQGEETQYF. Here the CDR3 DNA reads TGTGCCATCAAGAGGCAGGGGGAAGAGACCCAGTACTTC.

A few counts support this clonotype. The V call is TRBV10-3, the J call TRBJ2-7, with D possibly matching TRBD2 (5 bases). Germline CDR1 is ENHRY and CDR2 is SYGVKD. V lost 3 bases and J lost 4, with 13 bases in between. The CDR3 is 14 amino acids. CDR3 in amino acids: CAISDEGTTYEQYF. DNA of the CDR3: TGTGCCATCAGTGACGAGGGTACTACGTACGAGCAGTACTTC.

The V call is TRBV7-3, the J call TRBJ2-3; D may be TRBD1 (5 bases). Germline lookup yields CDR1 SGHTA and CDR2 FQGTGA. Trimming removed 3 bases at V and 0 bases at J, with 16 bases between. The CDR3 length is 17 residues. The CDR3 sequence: CASSFMGLPSSTDTQYF. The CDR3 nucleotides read TGTGCCAGCAGCTTTATGGGGCTACCCTCTAGCACAGATACGCAGTATTTT. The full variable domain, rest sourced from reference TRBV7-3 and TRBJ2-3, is GAGVSQTPSNKVTEKGKYVELRCDPISGHTALYWYRQSLGQGPEFLIYFQGTGAADDSGLPNDRFFAVRPEGSVSTLKIQRTERGDSAVYLCASSFMGLPSSTDTQYFGPGTRLTVL.

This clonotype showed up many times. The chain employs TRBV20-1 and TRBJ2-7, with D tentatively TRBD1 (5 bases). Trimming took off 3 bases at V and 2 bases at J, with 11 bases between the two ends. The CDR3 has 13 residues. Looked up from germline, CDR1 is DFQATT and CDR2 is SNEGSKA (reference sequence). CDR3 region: CSASDSTTYEQYF. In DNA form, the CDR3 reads TGCAGTGCTAGTGACAGCACTACCTACGAGCAGTACTTC.

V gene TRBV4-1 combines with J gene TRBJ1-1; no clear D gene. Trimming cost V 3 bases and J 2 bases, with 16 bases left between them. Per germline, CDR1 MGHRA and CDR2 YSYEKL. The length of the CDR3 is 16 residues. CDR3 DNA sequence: TGCGCCAGCAGCCATACGGTGTGGTCAGGTAACACTGAAGCTTTCTTT. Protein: CASSHTVWSGNTEAFF.

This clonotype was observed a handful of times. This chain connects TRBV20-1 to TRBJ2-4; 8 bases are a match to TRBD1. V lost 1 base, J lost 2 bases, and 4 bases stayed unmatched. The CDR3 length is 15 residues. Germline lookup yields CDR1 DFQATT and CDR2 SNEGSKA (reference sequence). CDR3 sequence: CSARATGVTKNIQYF. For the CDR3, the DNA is TGCAGTGCTAGAGCGACAGGGGTAACCAAAAACATTCAGTACTTC.

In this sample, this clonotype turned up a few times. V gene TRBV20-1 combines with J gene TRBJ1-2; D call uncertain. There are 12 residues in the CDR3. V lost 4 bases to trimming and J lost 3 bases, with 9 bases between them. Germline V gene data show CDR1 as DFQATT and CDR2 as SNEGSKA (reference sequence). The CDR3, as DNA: TGCAGTGCTACTTCGACATACTATGGCTACACCTTC. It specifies CSATSTYYGYTF.

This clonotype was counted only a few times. The CDR3 nucleotides read TGTGCCAGCAGTACCTGGCGGGGGTCCTACGAGCAGTACTTC. It specifies CASSTWRGSYEQYF. The V gene is TRBV7-9, the J gene TRBJ2-7; 7 nucleotides agree with TRBD2. V shed 6 bases and J 1 base; nucleotides not matched to a gene: 6. Germline V gene data show CDR1 as SEHNR and CDR2 as FQNEAQ (reference sequence). The CDR3 covers 14 residues.

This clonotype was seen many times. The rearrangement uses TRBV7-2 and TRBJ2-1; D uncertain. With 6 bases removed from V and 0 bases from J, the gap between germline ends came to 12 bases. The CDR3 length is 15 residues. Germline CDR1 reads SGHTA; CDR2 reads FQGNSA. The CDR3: CASSSRNPSYNEQFF. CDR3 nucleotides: TGTGCCAGCAGTTCTAGAAATCCCTCCTACAATGAGCAGTTCTTC.

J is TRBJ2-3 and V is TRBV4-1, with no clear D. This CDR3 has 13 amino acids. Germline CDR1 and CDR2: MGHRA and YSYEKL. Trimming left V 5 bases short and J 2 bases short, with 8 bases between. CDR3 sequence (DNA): TGCGCCAGCAGCTACTATTTCACAGATACGCAGTATTTT. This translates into CASSYYFTDTQYF.

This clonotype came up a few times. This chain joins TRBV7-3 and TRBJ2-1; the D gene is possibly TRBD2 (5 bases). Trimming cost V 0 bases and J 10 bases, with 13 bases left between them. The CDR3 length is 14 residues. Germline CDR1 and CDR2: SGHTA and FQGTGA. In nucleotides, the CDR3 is TGTGCCAGCAGCTTAACCGCACCGGGGAGCGAGCAGTTCTTC. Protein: CASSLTAPGSEQFF.

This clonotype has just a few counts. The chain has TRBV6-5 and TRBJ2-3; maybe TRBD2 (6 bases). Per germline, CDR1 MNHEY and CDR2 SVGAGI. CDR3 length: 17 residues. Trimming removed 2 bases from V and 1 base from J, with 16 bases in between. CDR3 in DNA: TGTGCCAGCAGTTACGCAACTACTAGCTCTGGCACAGATACGCAGTATTTT. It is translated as CASSYATTSSGTDTQYF.

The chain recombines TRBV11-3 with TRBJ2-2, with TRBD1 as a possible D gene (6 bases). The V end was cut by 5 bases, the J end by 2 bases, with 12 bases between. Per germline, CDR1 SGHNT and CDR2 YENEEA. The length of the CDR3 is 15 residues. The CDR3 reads CASSRGGRNTGELFF. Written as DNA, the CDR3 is TGTGCCAGCAGCCGAGGGGGTAGAAACACCGGGGAGCTGTTTTTT.

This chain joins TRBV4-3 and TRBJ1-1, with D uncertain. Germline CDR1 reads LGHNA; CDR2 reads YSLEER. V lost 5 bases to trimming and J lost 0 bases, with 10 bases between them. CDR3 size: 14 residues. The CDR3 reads CASSDRKLNTEAFF. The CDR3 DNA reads TGCGCCAGCAGCGATAGAAAACTGAACACTGAAGCTTTCTTT.

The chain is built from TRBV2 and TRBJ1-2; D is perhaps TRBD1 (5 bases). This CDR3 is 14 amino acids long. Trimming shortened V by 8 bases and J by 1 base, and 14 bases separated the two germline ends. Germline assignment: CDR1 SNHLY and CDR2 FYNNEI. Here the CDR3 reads CASGHTANNYGYTF. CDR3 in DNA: TGTGCCAGCGGACACACAGCAAATAACTATGGCTACACCTTC.

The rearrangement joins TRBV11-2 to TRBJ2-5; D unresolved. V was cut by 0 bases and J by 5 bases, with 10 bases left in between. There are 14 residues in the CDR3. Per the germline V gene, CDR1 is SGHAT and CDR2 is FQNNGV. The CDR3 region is CASSLEFSGETQYF. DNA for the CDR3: TGTGCCAGCAGCTTAGAATTTAGTGGGGAGACCCAGTACTTC.

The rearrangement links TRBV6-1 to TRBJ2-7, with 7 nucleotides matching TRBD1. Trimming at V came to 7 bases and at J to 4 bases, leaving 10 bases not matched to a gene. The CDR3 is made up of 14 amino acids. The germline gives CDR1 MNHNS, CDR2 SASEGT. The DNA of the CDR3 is TGTGCCAGCAAAGACGACAGGGTAACTTACGAGCAGTACTTC. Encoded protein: CASKDDRVTYEQYF.

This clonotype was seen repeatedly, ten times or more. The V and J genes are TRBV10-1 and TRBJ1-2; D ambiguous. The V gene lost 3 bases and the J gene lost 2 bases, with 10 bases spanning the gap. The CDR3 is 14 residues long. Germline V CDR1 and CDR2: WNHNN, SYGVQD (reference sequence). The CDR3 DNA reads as TGCGCCAGCAGTGACACGGGAACGAACTATGGCTACACCTTC. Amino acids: CASSDTGTNYGYTF.

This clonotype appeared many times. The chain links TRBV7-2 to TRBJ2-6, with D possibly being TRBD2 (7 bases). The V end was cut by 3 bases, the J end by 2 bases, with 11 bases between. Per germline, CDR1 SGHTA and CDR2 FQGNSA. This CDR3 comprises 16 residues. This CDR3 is CASSFRGRAGANVLTF. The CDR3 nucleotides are TGTGCCAGCAGCTTTAGGGGGAGGGCTGGGGCCAACGTCCTGACTTTC.

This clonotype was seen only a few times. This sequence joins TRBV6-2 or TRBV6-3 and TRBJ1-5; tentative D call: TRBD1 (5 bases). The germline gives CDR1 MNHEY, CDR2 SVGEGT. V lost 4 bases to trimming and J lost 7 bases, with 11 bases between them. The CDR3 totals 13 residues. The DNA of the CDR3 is TGTGCCAGCAGTTTGACAGCCGGGCAGCCCCAGCATTTT. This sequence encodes CASSLTAGQPQHF.